This T cell receptor (beta chain) was observed in a study of blood T cells in healthy people across ages (dated by TCRdb to the mid-2010s). Broadly, across the study: In model experiments, template switching captured roughly one uniquely barcoded TCR beta cDNA molecule for every two T cells. To avoid experimental bias, donors of different ages were distributed randomly across sequencing lanes. To track age-related changes in TCR beta repertoire diversity, the study relied on deep sequencing normalized with unique cDNA molecular identifiers. Using the same blood draw, the study looked at two additional independent replicas of 1 million unique cDNA reads for two donors, one aged 18 to 30 and the other aged 80 or older. Four age groups were formed from the donors: young (average roughly 15 years), middle-aged (approximately 40), aged (roughly 58) and long-lived (less than 85).

CDR1 LGHNA and CDR2 YSLEER were looked up in the germline V gene. Relative to germline, V is 0 bases shorter and J is 2 bases shorter, with 17 bases between their ends. Inclusive of the bounding cysteine and phenylalanine, the CDR3 is 17 residues long. The retained sequence is limited to the CDR3, 51 bases, with the frame set at the first base. This clonotype has only a few counts. Its antigen is unknown. No much larger clone exists at a distance of one base, and base qualities are not known. Systemically healthy Caucasian individuals from Russia, 39 in total and aged about 6 to 95 years, were included as donors. Ten milliliters of peripheral blood were collected from each donor into EDTA-treated Vacutainer tubes. Ficoll-Paque density-gradient centrifugation was used to isolate PBMCs, with at least 6 million per sample. Total RNA was extracted from PBMCs with Trizol reagent, with at least 5.5 micrograms obtained per sample. The percentages of naive CD45RAhigh/CD27high T cells were determined by flow cytometry on a PBMC aliquot from every donor.

Library preparation used 5' RACE. Reads for this sample came from an Illumina HiSeq 2500. A second PCR of roughly 7 to 11 cycles was performed with a sample-barcoded 5' primer and a J-beta primer mix. A template-switch 5' adaptor carrying 12 random nucleotides introduced a unique molecular identifier onto each TCR beta cDNA molecule. At least 3 million CDR3-containing paired-end reads were obtained from each sample. The Mint cDNA synthesis kit, primed by a TRBC-specific oligonucleotide, was used to synthesize first-strand cDNA from all RNA. After uracil-DNA glycosylase treatment, a first 18-cycle PCR used universal primers M1SS and BC2_uni_R on all cDNA. The authors processed their data as follows. Each sample was normalized by randomly selecting 1 million high-quality reads, each carrying a distinct molecular identifier. Instead of being binned into consensus sequences, reads with shared molecular identifiers were discarded. MiTCR, run with a Q25 quality threshold and the strictest error-elimination algorithm, handled CDR3 identification, clonotype clustering and error correction. A nonparametric unseen species model with Euler transformation was used to estimate a lower bound on total TCR beta diversity. Using fastp trimming at Q25 and MiXCR clonotype assembly, TCRdb reanalyzed the public sequencing data and kept in-frame beta chains. Every distinct CDR3 protein forms one entry, paired with its most common genes and DNA. The V and J calls, along with clone size, are taken from TCRdb and not from the paper's own processing. This sample holds about 670,000 distinct CDR3 sequences; roughly two fifths were observed only once. Jointly, the top ten make up 30% of the sample.

General conclusions and limits of the study: Estimates of total diversity from one million sequenced T cells were regarded as lower bounds and underestimates. Observed TCR beta diversity correlated strongly with the percentage of naive T cells measured by flow cytometry. Donor CMV infection status was unknown, potentially confounding age-related changes in expanded clonotypes. Compared with the aged group, the long-lived group had more naive CD4+ T cells, fewer expanded clones and increased TCR diversity, a pattern suggesting age selection. As age increased, observed TCR beta diversity per million T cells dropped in a roughly linear way, and a significant reduction was already evident by age 40. Since profiling was done on bulk unsorted PBMCs, naive and antigen-experienced compartments could not be conclusively compared.

The sequence joins TRBV4-3 to TRBJ2-7, with a tentative D gene TRBD1 over 6 matching bases. Sequencing input: blood. The clonotype originates from an elderly man in good health. The CDR3 is CASSQDPADRSTYEQYF. The bases read TGCGCCAGCAGCCAAGATCCTGCCGACAGGTCGACCTACGAGCAGTACTTC.